This is a list of T cell receptor beta chains from one sample in a study of T cells in Graves' hyperthyroidism and ophthalmopathy. One entry per CDR3 protein results from TCRdb running MiXCR on the multiplex PCR reads. Here the sample spans 200,000 to 300,000 distinct CDR3 sequences, roughly 17% being singletons. The sample consisted of blood. The receptors shown here come from a woman aged 18-35 years with Graves' ophthalmopathy. The CDR3 runs from the conserved cysteine through the conserved F or W. The D gene is left open where the match is weak. Clone size is stated in some rows and not others, as once, few, many or a class when expanded.

d_gene	v_gene	abundance	j_gene	CDR3aa	CDR3nt
NA	TRBV24-1	many	TRBJ2-1	CATSDLDGEDEQFF	TGTGCCACCAGTGATTTGGACGGGGAGGACGAGCAGTTCTTC
NA	TRBV12-3/TRBV12-4	many	TRBJ1-2	CASSPRQSRTYGYTF	TGTGCCAGCAGTCCGAGGCAGAGTCGTACCTATGGCTACACCTTC
NA	TRBV12-3/TRBV12-4	NA	TRBJ1-2	CASSRTGGDGDGYTF	TGTGCCAGCAGTCGTACGGGAGGGGACGGAGACGGCTACACCTTC
TRBD2	TRBV9	many	TRBJ2-7	CASSPLAGGHYEQYF	TGTGCCAGCAGCCCTTTAGCGGGAGGACACTACGAGCAGTACTTC
NA	TRBV4-3	many	TRBJ1-2	CASSQDLGKGYGYTF	TGCGCCAGCAGCCAAGATCTCGGGAAGGGCTATGGCTACACCTTC
NA	TRBV6-1	many	TRBJ2-7	CASSSTGRETYEQYF	TGTGCCAGCAGCTCAACAGGCCGGGAGACCTACGAGCAGTACTTC
TRBD1	TRBV15	many	TRBJ1-1	CATSSLTGEVTEAFF	TGTGCCACCAGCAGTTTAACAGGGGAGGTCACTGAAGCTTTCTTT
NA	TRBV7-9	many	TRBJ1-4	CASSLGAGSNEKLFF	TGTGCCAGCAGCTTAGGCGCCGGCTCTAATGAAAAACTGTTTTTT
NA	TRBV4-2	NA	TRBJ1-1	CAGSQDSNVVGYAANTEAFF	TGTGCCGGCAGCCAAGATTCTAACGTCGTAGGATATGCCGCTAACACTGAAGCTTTCTTT
NA	TRBV7-3	many	TRBJ1-5	CASSQYGGQPQHF	TGTGCCAGCAGCCAATACGGCGGGCAGCCCCAGCATTTT
NA	TRBV7-2	NA	TRBJ2-1	CASSLRPSHEQFF	TGTGCCAGCAGCTTAAGACCGTCCCATGAGCAGTTCTTC
TRBD2	TRBV7-9	many	TRBJ2-4	CASSIGAAGGQNIQYF	TGTGCCAGCAGCATTGGTGCAGCGGGAGGGCAAAACATTCAGTACTTC
NA	TRBV11-2	many	TRBJ1-2	CASSLSDSNYGYTF	TGTGCCAGCAGCTTATCGGACAGTAACTATGGCTACACCTTC
NA	TRBV4-3	few	TRBJ2-3	CASSQDYRAITDTQYF	TGCGCCAGCAGCCAAGATTATAGGGCTATCACAGATACGCAGTATTTT
NA	TRBV6-2/TRBV6-3	many	TRBJ1-5	CASSPRGHGDQPQHF	TGTGCCAGCAGTCCCCGGGGACACGGGGATCAGCCCCAGCATTTT
NA	TRBV20-1	many	TRBJ1-2	CSATGTIYGYTF	TGCAGTGCTACCGGGACTATCTATGGCTACACCTTC
TRBD1	TRBV6-6	many	TRBJ1-2	CASSYLGQDKLNYGYTF	TGTGCCAGCAGTTACTTGGGACAGGACAAACTTAACTATGGCTACACCTTC
TRBD1	TRBV29-1	many	TRBJ2-5	CSGDPGQGVETQYF	TGCAGCGGAGACCCGGGACAGGGGGTAGAGACCCAGTACTTC
TRBD1	TRBV20-1	many	TRBJ2-3	CSAPRGTGLLYDTQYF	TGCAGTGCCCCCCGAGGGACAGGGTTGCTCTACGATACGCAGTATTTT
NA	TRBV19	NA	TRBJ2-1	CASTQSRGSYNEQFF	TGTGCCAGTACTCAATCCAGGGGCTCCTACAATGAGCAGTTCTTC
TRBD1	TRBV24-1	many	TRBJ2-1	CATSDLGQGGDEQFF	TGTGCCACCAGTGATTTAGGACAGGGGGGCGATGAGCAGTTCTTC
NA	TRBV25-1	many	TRBJ1-1	CASSDRVSTEAFF	TGTGCCAGCAGTGATAGGGTGAGCACTGAAGCTTTCTTT
TRBD1	TRBV28	many	TRBJ2-7	CASRTGTGGHEQYF	TGTGCCAGCAGAACCGGGACAGGGGGCCACGAGCAGTACTTC
NA	TRBV2	many	TRBJ2-2	CASLLTGLNTGELFF	TGTGCCAGCCTCCTAACGGGGTTGAACACCGGGGAGCTGTTTTTT
NA	TRBV20-1	many	TRBJ1-5	CSARTPGEVQPQHF	TGCAGTGCTCGAACCCCGGGGGAGGTTCAGCCCCAGCATTTT
TRBD1	TRBV12-3/TRBV12-4	many	TRBJ1-1	CASSLVGTGGGGTEAFF	TGTGCCAGCAGTTTAGTTGGGACAGGGGGCGGAGGCACTGAAGCTTTCTTT
TRBD1	TRBV12-3/TRBV12-4	many	TRBJ1-5	CASSPQDRGSQPQHF	TGTGCCAGCAGTCCCCAGGACAGGGGAAGTCAGCCCCAGCATTTT